This T cell receptor (beta chain) originates from a study of OX40 agonist ivuxolimab in advanced cancers. Points from the study as a whole: Low normalized T-cell clonal expansion was also seen in some nonresponders.

V was clipped by 3 bases and J by 3 bases, with 0 bases between them. The CDR3 is 11 amino acids. CDR1 is MDHEN and CDR2 is SYDVKM in the germline V gene. On this clone: No antigen is known for it.

Data came from immunoSEQ multiplex PCR; TCRdb stores just in-frame clones and leaves some out. The table lists more than 65,000 clones, about 87% of them singletons. This chain links TRBV28 with TRBJ2-1; D is unclear. This clonotype originated in an adult with an advanced solid tumor such as melanoma, head and neck, liver or kidney cancer. Sequencing used CD4+ or CD8+ T cells sorted from blood, obtained in a trial of the OX40 agonist ivuxolimab. The chain's CDR3 is CASSFYNEQFF. The CDR3 region has the DNA TGTGCCAGCAGTTTCTACAATGAGCAGTTCTTC. The entire variable domain, with the rest obtained from reference TRBV28 and TRBJ2-1, is as follows: DVKVTQSSRYLVKRTGEKVFLECVQDMDHENMFWYRQDPGLGLRLIYFSYDVKMKEKGDIPEGYSVSREKKERFSLILESASTNQTSMYLCASSFYNEQFFGPGTRLTVL.